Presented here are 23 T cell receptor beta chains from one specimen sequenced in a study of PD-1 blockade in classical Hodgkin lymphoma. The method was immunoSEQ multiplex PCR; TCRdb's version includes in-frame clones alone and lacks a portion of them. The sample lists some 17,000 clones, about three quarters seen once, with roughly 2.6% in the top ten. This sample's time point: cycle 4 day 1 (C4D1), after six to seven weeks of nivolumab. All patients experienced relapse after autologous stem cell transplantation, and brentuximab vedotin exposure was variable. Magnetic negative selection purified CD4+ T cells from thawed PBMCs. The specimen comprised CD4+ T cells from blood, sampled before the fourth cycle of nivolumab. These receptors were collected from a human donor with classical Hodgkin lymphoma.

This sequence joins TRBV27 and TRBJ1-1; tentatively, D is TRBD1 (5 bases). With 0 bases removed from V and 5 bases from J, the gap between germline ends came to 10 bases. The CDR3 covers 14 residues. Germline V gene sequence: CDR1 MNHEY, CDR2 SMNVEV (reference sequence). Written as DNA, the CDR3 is TGTGCCAGCAGTTTATCCAGGGTGAGGACTGAAGCTTTCTTT. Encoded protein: CASSLSRVRTEAFF.

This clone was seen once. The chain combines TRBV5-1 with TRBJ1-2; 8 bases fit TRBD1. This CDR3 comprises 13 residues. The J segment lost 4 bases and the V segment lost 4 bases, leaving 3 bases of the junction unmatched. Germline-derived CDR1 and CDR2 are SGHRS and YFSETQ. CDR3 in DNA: TGCGCCAGCAGCCCTGGACAGGGCTATGGCTACACCTTC. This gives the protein CASSPGQGYGYTF.

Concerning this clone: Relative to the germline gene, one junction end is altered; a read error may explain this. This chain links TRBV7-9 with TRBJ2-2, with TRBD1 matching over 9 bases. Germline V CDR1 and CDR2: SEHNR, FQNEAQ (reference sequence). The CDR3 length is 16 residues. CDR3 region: CASSQAGTGIAGELFF. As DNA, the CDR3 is TGCGCCAGCAGCCAAGCAGGGACAGGGATTGCCGGGGAGCTGTTTTTT.

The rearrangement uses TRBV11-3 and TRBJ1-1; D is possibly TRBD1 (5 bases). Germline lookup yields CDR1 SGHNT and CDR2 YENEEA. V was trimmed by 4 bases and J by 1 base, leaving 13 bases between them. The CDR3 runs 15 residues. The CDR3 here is CASSWAGLPNTEAFF. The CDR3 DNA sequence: TGTGCCAGCAGCTGGGCGGGACTCCCGAACACTGAAGCTTTCTTT. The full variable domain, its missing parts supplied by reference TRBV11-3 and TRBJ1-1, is EAGVVQSPRYKIIEKKQPVAFWCNPISGHNTLYWYLQNLGQGPELLIRYENEEAVDDSQLPKDRFSAERLKGVDSTLKIQPAELGDSAVYLCASSWAGLPNTEAFFGQGTRLTVV.

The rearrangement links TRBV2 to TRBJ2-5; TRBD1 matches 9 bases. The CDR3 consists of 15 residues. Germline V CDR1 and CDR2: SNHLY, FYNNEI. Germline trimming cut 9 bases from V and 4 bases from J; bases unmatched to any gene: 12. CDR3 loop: CASGGQGQRGETQYF. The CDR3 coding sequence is TGTGCCAGTGGGGGACAGGGCCAACGGGGAGAGACCCAGTACTTC.

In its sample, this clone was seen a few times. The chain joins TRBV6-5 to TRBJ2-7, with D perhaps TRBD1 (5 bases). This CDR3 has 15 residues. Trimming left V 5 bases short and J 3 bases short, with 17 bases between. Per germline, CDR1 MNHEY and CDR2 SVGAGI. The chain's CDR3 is CASSPSDSSFYEQYF. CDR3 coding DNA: TGTGCCAGCAGTCCTTCCGACAGTTCGTTCTACGAGCAGTACTTC.

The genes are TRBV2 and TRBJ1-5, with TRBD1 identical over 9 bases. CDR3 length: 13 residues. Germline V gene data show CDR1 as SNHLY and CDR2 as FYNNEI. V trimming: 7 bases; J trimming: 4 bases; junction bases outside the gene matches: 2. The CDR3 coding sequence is TGTGCCAGCACCGGGACAGGGAATCAGCCCCAGCATTTT. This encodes CASTGTGNQPQHF.

CDR3 coding DNA: TGCGCCAGCAGCTCGACGGGACAGGGCTACGAGCAGTACTTC. This gives the protein CASSSTGQGYEQYF. The V gene is TRBV5-1, the J gene TRBJ2-7; 9 bases map to TRBD1. The trim removed 3 bases at V and 3 bases at J, leaving 4 bases unmatched. Germline assignment: CDR1 SGHRS and CDR2 YFSETQ. This CDR3 is 14 amino acids long.

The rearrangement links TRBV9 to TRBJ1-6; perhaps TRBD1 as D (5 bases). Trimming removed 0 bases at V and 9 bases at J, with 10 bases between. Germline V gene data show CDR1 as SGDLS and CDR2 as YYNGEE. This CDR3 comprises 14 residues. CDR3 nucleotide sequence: TGTGCCAGCAGCGTAGGCAGGGAGTCTTCACCCCTCCACTTT. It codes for CASSVGRESSPLHF.

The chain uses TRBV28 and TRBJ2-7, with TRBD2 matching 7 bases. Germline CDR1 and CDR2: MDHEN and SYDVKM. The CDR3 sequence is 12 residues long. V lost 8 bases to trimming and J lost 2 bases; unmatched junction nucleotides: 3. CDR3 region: CASREAPYEQYF. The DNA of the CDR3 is TGTGCCAGCCGGGAGGCTCCCTACGAGCAGTACTTC.

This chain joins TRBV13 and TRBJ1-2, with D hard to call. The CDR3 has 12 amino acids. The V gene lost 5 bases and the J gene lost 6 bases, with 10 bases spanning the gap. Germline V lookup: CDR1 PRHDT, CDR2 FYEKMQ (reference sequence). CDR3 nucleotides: TGTGCCAGCAGCACCCGTCGAGATGGCTACACCTTC. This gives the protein CASSTRRDGYTF.

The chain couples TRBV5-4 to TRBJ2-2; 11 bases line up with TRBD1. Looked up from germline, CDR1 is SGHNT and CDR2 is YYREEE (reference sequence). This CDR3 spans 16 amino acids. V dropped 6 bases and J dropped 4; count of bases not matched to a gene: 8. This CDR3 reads CASTYLDRGPTGELFF. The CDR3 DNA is TGTGCCAGCACCTACTTGGACAGGGGGCCCACCGGGGAGCTGTTTTTT.

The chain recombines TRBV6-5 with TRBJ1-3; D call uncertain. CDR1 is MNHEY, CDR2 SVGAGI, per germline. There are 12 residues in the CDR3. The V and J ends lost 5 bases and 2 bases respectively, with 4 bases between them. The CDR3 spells CASSAAGNTIYF. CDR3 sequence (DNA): TGTGCCAGCAGTGCTGCTGGAAACACCATATATTTT.

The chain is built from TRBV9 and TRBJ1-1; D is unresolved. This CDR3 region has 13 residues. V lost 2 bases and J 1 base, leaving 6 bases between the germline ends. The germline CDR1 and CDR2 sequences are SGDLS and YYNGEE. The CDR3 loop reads CASSVTQNTEAFF. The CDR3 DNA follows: TGTGCCAGCAGCGTTACGCAGAACACTGAAGCTTTCTTT.

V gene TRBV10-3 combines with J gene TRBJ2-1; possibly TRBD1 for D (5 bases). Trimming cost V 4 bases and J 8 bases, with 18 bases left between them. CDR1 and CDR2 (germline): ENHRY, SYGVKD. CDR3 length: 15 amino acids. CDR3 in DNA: TGTGCCATCAGTGTAATGGGGCCAACGAGCGATGAGCAGTTCTTC. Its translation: CAISVMGPTSDEQFF.

The CDR3 DNA reads as TGCGCCAGCAGCTTGGCTTCCAGGATTTTAGAGACCCAGTACTTC. This codes for CASSLASRILETQYF. The V call is TRBV5-1, the J call TRBJ2-5; D call uncertain. The CDR3 extends over 15 amino acids. Germline V gene data show CDR1 as SGHRS and CDR2 as YFSETQ. Trimming took 0 bases from V and 4 from J, leaving 13 bases between them.

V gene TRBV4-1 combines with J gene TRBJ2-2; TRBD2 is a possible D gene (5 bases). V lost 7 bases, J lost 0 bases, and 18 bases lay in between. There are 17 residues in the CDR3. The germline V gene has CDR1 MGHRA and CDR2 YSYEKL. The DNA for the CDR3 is TGCGCCAGCACCCTCCAGGAGGCCTCTGCGAACACCGGGGAGCTGTTTTTT. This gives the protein CASTLQEASANTGELFF.

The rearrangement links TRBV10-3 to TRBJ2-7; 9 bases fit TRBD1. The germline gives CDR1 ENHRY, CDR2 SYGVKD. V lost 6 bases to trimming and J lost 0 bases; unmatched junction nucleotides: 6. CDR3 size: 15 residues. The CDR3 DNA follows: TGTGCCATCAGCAAGGACAGGGGAAGCTCCTACGAGCAGTACTTC. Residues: CAISKDRGSSYEQYF.

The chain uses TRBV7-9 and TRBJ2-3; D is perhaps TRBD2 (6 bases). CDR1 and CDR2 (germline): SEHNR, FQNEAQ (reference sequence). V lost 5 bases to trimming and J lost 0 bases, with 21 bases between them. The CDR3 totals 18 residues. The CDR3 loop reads CASSPSESASVSTDTQYF. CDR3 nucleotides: TGTGCCAGCAGCCCCTCCGAGTCGGCTAGCGTTAGCACAGATACGCAGTATTTT.

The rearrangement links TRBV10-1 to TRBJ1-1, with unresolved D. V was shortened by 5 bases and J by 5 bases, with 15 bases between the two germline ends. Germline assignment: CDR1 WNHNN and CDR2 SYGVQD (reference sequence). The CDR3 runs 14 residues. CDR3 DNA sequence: TGCGCCAGCAGTTTGAAGGGAGAGAAGACTGAAGCTTTCTTT. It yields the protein CASSLKGEKTEAFF.

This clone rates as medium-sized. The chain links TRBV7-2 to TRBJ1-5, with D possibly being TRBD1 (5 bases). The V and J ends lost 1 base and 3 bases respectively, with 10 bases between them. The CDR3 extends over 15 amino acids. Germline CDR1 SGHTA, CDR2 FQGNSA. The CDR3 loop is CASSLDWGTNQPQHF. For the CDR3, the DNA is TGTGCCAGCAGCTTAGATTGGGGGACCAATCAGCCCCAGCATTTT.

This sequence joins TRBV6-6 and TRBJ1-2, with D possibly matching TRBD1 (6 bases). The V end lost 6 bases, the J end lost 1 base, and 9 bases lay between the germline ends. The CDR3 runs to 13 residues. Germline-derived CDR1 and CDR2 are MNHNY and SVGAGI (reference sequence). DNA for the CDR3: TGTGCCAGCAGAACGGACAGTAACTATGGCTACACCTTC. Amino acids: CASRTDSNYGYTF.

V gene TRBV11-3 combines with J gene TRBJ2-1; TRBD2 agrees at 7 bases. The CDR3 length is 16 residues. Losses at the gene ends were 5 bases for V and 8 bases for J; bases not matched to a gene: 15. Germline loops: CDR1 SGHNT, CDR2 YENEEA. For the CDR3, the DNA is TGTGCCAGCAGCCCGGGGCTAGCGGTCAGAGGATATGAGCAGTTCTTC. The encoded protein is CASSPGLAVRGYEQFF.